The subject of this entry is one TCR beta chain. Original methodology: Reference gene primer amplification gave estimated nucleated cell counts. Produced via immunoSEQ multiplex PCR; TCRdb's table is partial and in-frame only. That table gives V, J and clone size, and the DNA gave D and trimming. The table includes 250,000 to 350,000 clones, roughly nine tenths detected once. This specimen comes from a study of blood T cell repertoires in COVID-19. About the research overall: Researchers got acute and convalescent COVID-19 samples from the United States, Italy and Spain. PBMCs, B-cell-depleted T cells, or T cells provided the cDNA or gDNA that made up the material.

The CDR3 runs to 16 residues. The V and J ends lost 4 bases and 5 bases, in that order; junction bases with no gene match: 6. Germline V gives CDR1 SGHAT, CDR2 FQNNGV. Enrolment of Seattle patients took place during active infection, and they were followed longitudinally. The TCR comes from a woman aged 25 to 39 with COVID-19, enrolled during active disease. Sequenced: peripheral blood. The rearrangement links TRBV11-2 to TRBJ2-1, with 12 bases identical to TRBD2. CDR3 nucleotides: TGTGCCAGCAGCTCCCCCCTAGCGGGAGGGAACAATGAGCAGTTCTTC. As protein: CASSSPLAGGNNEQFF. Filled out from reference TRBV11-2 and TRBJ2-1, the complete variable domain reads EAGVAQSPRYKIIEKRQSVAFWCNPISGHATLYWYQQILGQGPKLLIQFQNNGVVDDSQLPKDRFSAERLKGVDSTLKIQPAKLEDSAVYLCASSSPLAGGNNEQFFGPGTRLTVL.